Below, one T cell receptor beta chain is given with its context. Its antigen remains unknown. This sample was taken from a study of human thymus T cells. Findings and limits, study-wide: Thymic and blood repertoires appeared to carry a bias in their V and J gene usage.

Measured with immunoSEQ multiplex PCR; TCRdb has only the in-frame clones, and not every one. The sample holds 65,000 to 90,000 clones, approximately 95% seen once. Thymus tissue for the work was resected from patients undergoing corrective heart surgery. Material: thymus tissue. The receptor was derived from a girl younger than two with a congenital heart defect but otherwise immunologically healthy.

In DNA, the CDR3 is TGTGCCTGGATAGGTCGATTAGCGGGAGGGCGATACAATGAGCAGTTCTTC. It translates to CAWIGRLAGGRYNEQFF. The chain is built from TRBV30 and TRBJ2-1; 11 nucleotides line up with TRBD2. CDR3 length equals 17 residues. V gave up 4 bases and J gave up 4 bases; unmatched junction bases: 12. Germline CDR1 and CDR2: GTSNPN and SVGIG (reference sequence).